The 2 T cell receptor beta chains below all came from one sample that was sequenced in a study of shared clonotypes between healthy human individuals. Assay used: immunoSEQ multiplex PCR; TCRdb lists only in-frame clones, some missing. The table has roughly 480,000 clones, approximately 79% seen once. Material: PBMCs. These receptors came from a woman between 40 and 50 years old in good health. Some clones in this sample may be carry-over from other donors' samples.

V gene TRBV29-1 combines with J gene TRBJ2-7; TRBD2 agrees at 9 bases. Germline V gene data show CDR1 as SQVTM and CDR2 as ANQGSEA. V gave up 3 bases and J gave up 0 bases; unmatched junction bases: 3. The CDR3 extends over 14 amino acids. CDR3 nucleotide sequence: TGCAGCGTTGACTCTAGCGGGAACTCCTACGAGCAGTACTTC. As protein: CSVDSSGNSYEQYF.

This clone showed up just once. The J gene is TRBJ1-1, the V gene TRBV5-1, with a tentative D call TRBD1 (5 bases). The ends were cut back, 4 bases at V and 1 base at J, with 8 bases in the middle. Germline-derived CDR1 and CDR2 are SGHRS and YFSETQ. The CDR3 length is 13 residues. The DNA for the CDR3 is TGCGCCAGCAGCGTTGGACAGAACACTGAAGCTTTCTTT. Amino acids: CASSVGQNTEAFF.